These T cell receptor beta chains were read from a single sample in a study of early T cells in non-severe SARS-CoV-2 infection. TCRdb reanalysed the 5' RACE reads using MiXCR and keeps one entry per CDR3 protein. The sample shows 80,000 or so distinct CDR3 sequences, over 11% of them seen only once. Material for sequencing was whole blood. The receptors derive from an adult who was a healthcare worker with PCR-confirmed SARS-CoV-2 infection or an uninfected control (not recorded which). CDR3s include the opening cysteine and the closing phenylalanine or tryptophan. A D gene is named only where the DNA matches it firmly. Expanded clones are given a class, and other clones once, few, many or no size at all.

clone size	D gene	J gene	V gene	CDR3 protein	CDR3 DNA
.	.	TRBJ2-1	TRBV30	CAWSIGGIGRRNEQFF	TGTGCCTGGAGTATCGGCGGGATCGGTCGTAGGAATGAGCAGTTCTTC
.	TRBD2	TRBJ2-1	TRBV30	CAWSVAGGEQFF	TGTGCCTGGAGTGTGGCGGGGGGTGAGCAGTTCTTC
few	TRBD2	TRBJ2-3	TRBV6-5	CASSYRGLASTDTQYF	TGTGCCAGCAGTTACAGGGGACTAGCGAGCACAGATACGCAGTATTTT
many	.	TRBJ1-4	TRBV18	CASSPVATNEKLFF	TGTGCCAGCTCACCAGTCGCAACTAATGAAAAACTGTTTTTT
few	TRBD2	TRBJ2-2	TRBV10-3	CAISVGASGGLHTGELFF	TGTGCCATCAGTGTGGGAGCTAGCGGGGGGTTACACACCGGGGAGCTGTTTTTT
few	TRBD1	TRBJ1-1	TRBV6-1	CASSEDYGTAEAFF	TGTGCCAGCAGTGAAGATTACGGGACAGCTGAAGCTTTCTTT
.	TRBD2	TRBJ2-1	TRBV5-1	CASSFPSGTNNEQFF	TGCGCCAGCAGCTTCCCTAGCGGGACGAACAATGAGCAGTTCTTC
.	.	TRBJ1-4	TRBV7-8	CASSPQGNSEKLFF	TGTGCCAGCAGCCCCCAGGGGAACAGTGAAAAACTGTTTTTT
many	.	TRBJ2-1	TRBV7-9	CASSLSQGGANEQFF	TGTGCCAGCAGCTTATCCCAGGGGGGTGCCAATGAGCAGTTCTTC
few	.	TRBJ2-1	TRBV4-1	CASSHFVNEQFF	TGCGCCAGCAGCCATTTCGTGAATGAGCAGTTCTTC
.	.	TRBJ2-2	TRBV9	CASCGDPMNTGELFF	TGTGCCAGCTGCGGGGACCCGATGAACACCGGGGAGCTGTTTTTT
few	.	TRBJ2-2	TRBV18	CASSPPYTGELFF	TGTGCCAGCTCACCACCATACACCGGGGAGCTGTTTTTT
many	.	TRBJ1-6	TRBV5-1	CASSFRQSSYNSPLHF	TGCGCCAGCAGCTTCCGACAGAGCTCCTATAATTCACCCCTCCACTTT
few	.	TRBJ2-1	TRBV7-8	CASSVKSDNEQFF	TGTGCCAGCAGCGTAAAATCAGACAATGAGCAGTTCTTC
few	.	TRBJ2-3	TRBV5-1	CASSIGGTVSTDTQYF	TGCGCCAGCAGCATTGGAGGGACGGTTAGCACAGATACGCAGTATTTT
.	.	TRBJ2-7	TRBV6-1	CASSEVAGFSSYEQYF	TGTGCCAGCAGTGAAGTTGCTGGTTTTAGCTCCTACGAGCAGTACTTC
once	.	TRBJ2-7	TRBV20-1	CSATPRTALRSYEQYF	TGCAGTGCCACCCCCCGGACAGCCCTTAGGTCCTACGAGCAGTACTTC
many	TRBD2	TRBJ2-3	TRBV7-9	CASSHRLAGPTDTQYF	TGTGCCAGCAGTCATCGACTAGCGGGGCCAACAGATACGCAGTATTTT
.	.	TRBJ2-1	TRBV4-1	CASSHTGDNEQFF	TGCGCCAGCAGCCACACGGGGGACAATGAGCAGTTCTTC
few	.	TRBJ2-2	TRBV11-3	CASSLGLESTGELFF	TGTGCCAGCAGCTTGGGGCTTGAGAGCACCGGGGAGCTGTTTTTT
many	.	TRBJ1-3	TRBV5-1	CASSPTGNSGNTIYF	TGCGCCAGCAGCCCAACGGGGAACTCTGGAAACACCATATATTTT
.	TRBD2	TRBJ2-5	TRBV6-1	CASSFLASGSGTQYF	TGTGCCAGTTCATTCTTGGCTAGCGGGTCCGGGACCCAGTACTTC
many	TRBD1	TRBJ1-1	TRBV3-1	CASSPTTGGTEAFF	TGTGCCAGCAGCCCCACGACAGGGGGCACTGAAGCTTTCTTT
few	.	TRBJ2-7	TRBV6-1	CATGDQGGLSYEQYF	TGTGCCACAGGTGATCAGGGGGGGCTCTCCTACGAGCAGTACTTC
.	.	TRBJ2-3	TRBV18	CASSPVGADTQYF	TGTGCCAGCTCACCAGTGGGCGCGGATACGCAGTATTTT
many	.	TRBJ1-2	TRBV19	CASSPGRYGYTF	TGTGCCAGTAGTCCAGGCAGATATGGCTACACCTTC
once	TRBD2	TRBJ2-7	TRBV5-6	CASSAILAGWSYEQYF	TGTGCCAGCAGCGCCATACTAGCGGGATGGTCCTACGAGCAGTACTTC